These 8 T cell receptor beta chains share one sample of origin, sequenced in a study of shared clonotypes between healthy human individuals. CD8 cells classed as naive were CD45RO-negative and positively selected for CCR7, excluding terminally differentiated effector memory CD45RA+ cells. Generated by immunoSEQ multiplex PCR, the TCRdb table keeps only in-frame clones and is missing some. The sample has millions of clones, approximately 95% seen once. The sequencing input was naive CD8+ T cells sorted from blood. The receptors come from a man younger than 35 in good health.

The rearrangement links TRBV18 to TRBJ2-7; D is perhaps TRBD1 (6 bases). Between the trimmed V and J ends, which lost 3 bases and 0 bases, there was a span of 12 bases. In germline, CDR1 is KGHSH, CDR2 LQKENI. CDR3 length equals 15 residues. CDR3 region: CASSPWTEGSYEQYF. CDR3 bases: TGTGCCAGCTCACCCTGGACAGAGGGCTCCTACGAGCAGTACTTC.

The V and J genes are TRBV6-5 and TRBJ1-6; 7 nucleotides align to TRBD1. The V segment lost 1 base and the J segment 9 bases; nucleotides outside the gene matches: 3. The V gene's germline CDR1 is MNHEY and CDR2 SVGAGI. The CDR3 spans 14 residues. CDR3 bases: TGTGCCAGCAGTTACTTGGCAGGGGGTTCACCCCTCCACTTT. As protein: CASSYLAGGSPLHF.

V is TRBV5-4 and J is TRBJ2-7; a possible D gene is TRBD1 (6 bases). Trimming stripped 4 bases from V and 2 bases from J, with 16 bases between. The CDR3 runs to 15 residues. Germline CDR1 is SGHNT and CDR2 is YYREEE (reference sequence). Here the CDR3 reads CASSRRDTKTYEQYF. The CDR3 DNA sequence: TGTGCCAGCAGCCGCCGGGACACGAAAACCTACGAGCAGTACTTC.

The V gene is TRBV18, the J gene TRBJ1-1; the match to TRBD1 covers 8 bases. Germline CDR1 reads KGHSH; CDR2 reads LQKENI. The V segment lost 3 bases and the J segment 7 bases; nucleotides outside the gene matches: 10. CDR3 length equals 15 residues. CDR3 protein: CASSPRDRPNLEAFF. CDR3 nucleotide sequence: TGTGCCAGCTCACCCCGGGACAGGCCGAACCTTGAAGCTTTCTTT.

CDR3 residues: CATSRAMDTFNYGYTF. In DNA, the CDR3 is TGTGCCACCAGCAGAGCTATGGACACCTTTAACTATGGCTACACCTTC. The genes are TRBV15 and TRBJ1-2, with D possibly TRBD1 on 5 matching bases. The CDR3 has 16 residues. From germline, CDR1 is LNHNV and CDR2 YYDKDF (reference sequence). Deletions cut 1 base from V and 1 base from J, with 13 bases between.

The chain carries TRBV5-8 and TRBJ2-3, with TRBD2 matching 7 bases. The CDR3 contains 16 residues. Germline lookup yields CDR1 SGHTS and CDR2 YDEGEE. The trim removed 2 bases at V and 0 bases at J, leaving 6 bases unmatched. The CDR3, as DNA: TGTGCCAGCAGCTTAACAGCGGGGCTAAGCACAGATACGCAGTATTTT. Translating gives CASSLTAGLSTDTQYF.

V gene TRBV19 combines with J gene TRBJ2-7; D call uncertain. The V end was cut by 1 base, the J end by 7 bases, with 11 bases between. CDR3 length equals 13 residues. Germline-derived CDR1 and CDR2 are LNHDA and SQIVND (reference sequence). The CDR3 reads CASSIVGAGEQYF. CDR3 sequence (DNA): TGTGCCAGTAGTATAGTCGGCGCAGGAGAGCAGTACTTC.

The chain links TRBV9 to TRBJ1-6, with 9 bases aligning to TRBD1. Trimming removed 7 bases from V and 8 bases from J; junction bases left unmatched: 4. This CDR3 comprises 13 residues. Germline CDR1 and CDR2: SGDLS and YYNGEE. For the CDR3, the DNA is TGTGCCAGCCGGGGACAGGGAGATTCACCCCTCCACTTT. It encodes CASRGQGDSPLHF. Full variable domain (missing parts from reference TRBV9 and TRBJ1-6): DSGVTQTPKHLITATGQRVTLRCSPRSGDLSVYWYQQSLDQGLQFLIQYYNGEERAKGNILERFSAQQFPDLHSELNLSSLELGDSALYFCASRGQGDSPLHFGNGTRLTVT.